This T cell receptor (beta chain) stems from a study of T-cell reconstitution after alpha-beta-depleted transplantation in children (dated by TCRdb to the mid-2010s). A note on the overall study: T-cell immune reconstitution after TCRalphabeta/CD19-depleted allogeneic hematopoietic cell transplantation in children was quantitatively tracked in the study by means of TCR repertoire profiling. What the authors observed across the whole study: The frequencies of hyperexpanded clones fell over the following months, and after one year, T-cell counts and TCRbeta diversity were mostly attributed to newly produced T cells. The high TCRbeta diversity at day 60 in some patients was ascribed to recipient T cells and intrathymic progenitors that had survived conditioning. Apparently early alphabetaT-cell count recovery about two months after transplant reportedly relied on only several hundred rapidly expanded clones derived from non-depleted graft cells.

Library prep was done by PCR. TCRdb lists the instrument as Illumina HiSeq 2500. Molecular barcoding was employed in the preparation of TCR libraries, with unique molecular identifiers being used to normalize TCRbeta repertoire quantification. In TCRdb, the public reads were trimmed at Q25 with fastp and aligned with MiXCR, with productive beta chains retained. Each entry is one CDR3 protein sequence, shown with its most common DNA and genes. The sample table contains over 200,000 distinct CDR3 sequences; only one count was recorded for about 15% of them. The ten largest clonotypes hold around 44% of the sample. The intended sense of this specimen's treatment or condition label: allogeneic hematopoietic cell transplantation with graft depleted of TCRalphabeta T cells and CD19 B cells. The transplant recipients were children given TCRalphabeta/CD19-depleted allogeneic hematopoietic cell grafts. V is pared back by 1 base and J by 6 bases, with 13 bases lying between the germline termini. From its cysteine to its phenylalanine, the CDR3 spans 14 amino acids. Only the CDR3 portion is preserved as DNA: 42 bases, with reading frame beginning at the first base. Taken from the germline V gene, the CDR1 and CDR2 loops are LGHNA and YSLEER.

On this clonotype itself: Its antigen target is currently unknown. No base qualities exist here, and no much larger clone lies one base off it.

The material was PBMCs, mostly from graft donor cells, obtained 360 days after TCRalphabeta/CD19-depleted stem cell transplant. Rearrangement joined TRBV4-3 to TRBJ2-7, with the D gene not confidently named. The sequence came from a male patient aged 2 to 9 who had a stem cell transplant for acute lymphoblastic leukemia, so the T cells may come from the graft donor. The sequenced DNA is TGCGCCAGCAGCCAAGGACAACCATCTTCCGAGCAGTACTTC. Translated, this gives CASSQGQPSSEQYF.